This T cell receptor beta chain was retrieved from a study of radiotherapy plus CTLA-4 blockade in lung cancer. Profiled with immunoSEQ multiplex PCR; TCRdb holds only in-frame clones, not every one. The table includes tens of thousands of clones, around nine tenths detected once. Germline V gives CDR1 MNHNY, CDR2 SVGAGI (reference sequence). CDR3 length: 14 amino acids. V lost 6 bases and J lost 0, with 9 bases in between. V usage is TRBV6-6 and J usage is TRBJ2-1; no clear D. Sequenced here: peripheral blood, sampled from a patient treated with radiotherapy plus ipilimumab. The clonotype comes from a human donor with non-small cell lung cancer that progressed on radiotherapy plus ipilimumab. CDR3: CASSRRSSYNEQFF. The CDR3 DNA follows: TGTGCCAGCAGCCGACGGAGCTCCTACAATGAGCAGTTCTTC.